The 11 T cell receptor beta chains below were found in one sample sequenced in a study of T-cell reconstitution after alpha-beta-depleted transplantation in children. The TCRbeta library was prepared with unique molecular identifiers. MiXCR, run by TCRdb on the PCR reads, gives a single entry per CDR3 protein. The sample carries 350,000 to 500,000 distinct CDR3 sequences, roughly 44% recorded once. The specimen comprised PBMCs, sampled before TCRalphabeta/CD19-depleted stem cell transplant. The receptor source for this set is a girl aged 2 to 10 with aplastic anemia, due to receive a stem cell transplant.

The chain combines TRBV6-1 with TRBJ2-3; D is uncertain. Germline-derived CDR1 and CDR2 are MNHNS and SASEGT. V lost 6 bases to trimming and J lost 0 bases, with 10 bases between them. The CDR3 has 14 amino acids. The CDR3 sequence: CASRKFGSTDTQYF. CDR3 bases: TGTGCCAGCAGGAAGTTTGGCAGCACAGATACGCAGTATTTT.

This clonotype was seen a few times. This chain connects TRBV7-9 to TRBJ2-3; 7 bases agree with TRBD2. V was pared by 5 bases and J by 7 bases, with 6 bases of the junction left unmatched. This CDR3 has 13 amino acids. From germline, CDR1 is SEHNR and CDR2 FQNEAQ (reference sequence). CDR3 region: CASSPEGTNTQYF. The CDR3 DNA reads as TGTGCCAGCAGCCCCGAGGGGACTAATACGCAGTATTTT.

V usage is TRBV20-1 and J usage is TRBJ2-5; 12 positions agree with TRBD2. The CDR3 spans 14 residues. CDR1 is DFQATT and CDR2 is SNEGSKA in the germline V gene (reference sequence). V lost 5 bases to trimming and J lost 5 bases; unmatched junction nucleotides: 6. The CDR3 DNA follows: TGCAGTGCTTCAAGGACTAGCGGGATTGAGACCCAGTACTTC. Protein sequence: CSASRTSGIETQYF.

This clonotype has a count of ten or more. The rearrangement joins TRBV7-2 to TRBJ1-4; D unclear. The CDR3 loop spans 15 amino acids. V was cut by 1 base and J by 7 bases, with 13 bases left in between. The V gene's germline CDR1 is SGHTA and CDR2 FQGNSA. CDR3 amino acids: CASSLVLEGGEKLFF. DNA of the CDR3: TGTGCCAGCAGCTTAGTTTTGGAGGGCGGTGAAAAACTGTTTTTT.

This clonotype turned up a few times. The gene calls are TRBV5-1 and TRBJ2-7, with D unresolved. CDR1 is SGHRS and CDR2 is YFSETQ in the germline V gene. V was shortened by 0 bases and J by 0 bases, with 7 bases between the two germline ends. CDR3 length: 14 amino acids. The CDR3 nucleotides are TGCGCCAGCAGCTTGGAGCCAGGCTCCTACGAGCAGTACTTC. Its protein is CASSLEPGSYEQYF.

J is TRBJ2-7 and V is TRBV4-1, with D possibly TRBD1 on 5 matching bases. This CDR3 is built from 15 residues. With 0 bases removed from V and 2 bases from J, the gap between germline ends came to 11 bases. Germline loops: CDR1 MGHRA, CDR2 YSYEKL. DNA of the CDR3: TGCGCCAGCAGCCAAGATTTCGCAGGGCCCTACGAGCAGTACTTC. Residues: CASSQDFAGPYEQYF.

This clonotype has more than one count but fewer than ten. The chain carries TRBV12-3 or TRBV12-4 and TRBJ1-2; the D is unclear. With 3 bases removed from V and 7 bases from J, the gap between germline ends came to 12 bases. This CDR3 contains 13 residues. CDR3 sequence (DNA): TGTGCCAGCAGTTTTTCGGATGTGGGTGGCTACACCTTC. It specifies CASSFSDVGGYTF.

V usage is TRBV20-1 and J usage is TRBJ1-5; D is undetermined. CDR1 is DFQATT, CDR2 SNEGSKA, per germline (reference sequence). V shed 0 bases and J shed 2 bases, with 11 bases lying between them. The CDR3 loop spans 15 amino acids. The CDR3 sequence is CSARDLLDCNQPQHF. The CDR3 coding sequence is TGCAGTGCTAGAGATCTTCTTGATTGCAATCAGCCCCAGCATTTT.

In this sample, this clonotype turned up many times. V gene TRBV12-3 or TRBV12-4 combines with J gene TRBJ2-3; TRBD2 matches at 8 bases. Unmatched junction bases numbered 8, after V lost 5 bases and J lost 4 bases. CDR3 length: 15 residues. Here the CDR3 reads CASSPSGRWADTQYF. The CDR3 DNA is TGTGCCAGCAGTCCGAGCGGGAGATGGGCAGATACGCAGTATTTT.

The chain joins TRBV3-1 to TRBJ1-2; D gene ambiguous. Per germline, CDR1 LGHDT and CDR2 YNNKEL (reference sequence). The CDR3 totals 12 residues. V was shortened by 4 bases and J by 5 bases, with 8 bases between the two germline ends. The CDR3 region has the DNA TGTGCCAGCAGCCGGGCACTTTATGGCTACACCTTC. Protein: CASSRALYGYTF.

The chain joins TRBV7-2 to TRBJ2-5; the D is unclear. Trimming removed 4 bases from V and 7 bases from J, with 7 bases in between. The CDR3 loop spans 11 amino acids. Per the germline V gene, CDR1 is SGHTA and CDR2 is FQGNSA. CDR3 in amino acids: CASSSYRTQYF. The CDR3 nucleotides read TGTGCCAGCAGCTCCTACAGGACCCAGTACTTC.